One and the same sample provided the 5 T cell receptor beta chains below, sequenced in a study of CD8+CD57+ T cells in acquired aplastic anemia. Profiles of TCR beta VDJ and CDR3 were generated from a genomic DNA template. TCRdb reprocessed the reads via MiXCR and lists one record per CDR3 protein. The sample has about 210,000 distinct CDR3 sequences, almost 35% seen once. Input material: sorted CD4+, CD8+, or CD8+CD57+ T cells (not recorded which) from PBMCs. The receptors originated from a human donor in good health, serving as a control.

J is TRBJ2-7 and V is TRBV11-2; 8 bases are shared with TRBD1. The V gene's germline CDR1 is SGHAT and CDR2 FQNNGV. V was pared by 5 bases and J by 2 bases, with 8 bases of the junction left unmatched. This CDR3 has 15 amino acids. CDR3 bases: TGTGCCAGCAGCGGACCCGGGACAGGACCCTACGAGCAGTACTTC. Amino acid sequence: CASSGPGTGPYEQYF.

The rearrangement uses TRBV25-1 and TRBJ1-6; the match to TRBD1 covers 9 bases. The ends lost 3 bases at V and 8 bases at J; junction bases unmatched: 5. This CDR3 comprises 15 residues. Germline V lookup: CDR1 MGHDK, CDR2 SYGVNS. CDR3 nucleotides: TGTGCCAGCAGTGACCCGGGACAGGGCGATTCACCCCTCCACTTT. As protein: CASSDPGQGDSPLHF.

The rearrangement links TRBV10-1 to TRBJ1-6, with D unresolved. The V gene lost 3 bases and the J gene lost 10 bases, with 22 bases spanning the gap. Germline-derived CDR1 and CDR2 are WNHNN and SYGVQD (reference sequence). The CDR3 sequence is 17 residues long. CDR3 nucleotide sequence: TGCGCCAGCAGTGAAAAATTTAAGGAGAGGCCTAGCTCACCCCTCCACTTT. Translation gives CASSEKFKERPSSPLHF.

The sample holds a few counts of this clonotype. This may be a read error: a much more frequent sequence differs by one nucleotide. V is TRBV15 and J is TRBJ2-2, with D unresolved. The CDR3 is 13 amino acids. Trimming pared 3 bases from V and 2 bases from J, leaving 4 bases between. Per germline, CDR1 LNHNV and CDR2 YYDKDF (reference sequence). The CDR3 sequence is CATSRANTGELFF. DNA for the CDR3: TGTGCCACCAGCAGGGCAAACACCGGGGAGCTGTTTTTT.

In its sample, this clonotype was seen many times. The rearrangement joins TRBV2 to TRBJ1-5, with TRBD1 as a possible D gene (5 bases). This CDR3 has 13 amino acids. Germline V gene data show CDR1 as SNHLY and CDR2 as FYNNEI. Trimming stripped 4 bases from V and 7 bases from J, with 11 bases between. The CDR3 bases are TGTGCCAGCAGTGTGAGGGGTCCCCAGCCCCAGCATTTT. It encodes CASSVRGPQPQHF.